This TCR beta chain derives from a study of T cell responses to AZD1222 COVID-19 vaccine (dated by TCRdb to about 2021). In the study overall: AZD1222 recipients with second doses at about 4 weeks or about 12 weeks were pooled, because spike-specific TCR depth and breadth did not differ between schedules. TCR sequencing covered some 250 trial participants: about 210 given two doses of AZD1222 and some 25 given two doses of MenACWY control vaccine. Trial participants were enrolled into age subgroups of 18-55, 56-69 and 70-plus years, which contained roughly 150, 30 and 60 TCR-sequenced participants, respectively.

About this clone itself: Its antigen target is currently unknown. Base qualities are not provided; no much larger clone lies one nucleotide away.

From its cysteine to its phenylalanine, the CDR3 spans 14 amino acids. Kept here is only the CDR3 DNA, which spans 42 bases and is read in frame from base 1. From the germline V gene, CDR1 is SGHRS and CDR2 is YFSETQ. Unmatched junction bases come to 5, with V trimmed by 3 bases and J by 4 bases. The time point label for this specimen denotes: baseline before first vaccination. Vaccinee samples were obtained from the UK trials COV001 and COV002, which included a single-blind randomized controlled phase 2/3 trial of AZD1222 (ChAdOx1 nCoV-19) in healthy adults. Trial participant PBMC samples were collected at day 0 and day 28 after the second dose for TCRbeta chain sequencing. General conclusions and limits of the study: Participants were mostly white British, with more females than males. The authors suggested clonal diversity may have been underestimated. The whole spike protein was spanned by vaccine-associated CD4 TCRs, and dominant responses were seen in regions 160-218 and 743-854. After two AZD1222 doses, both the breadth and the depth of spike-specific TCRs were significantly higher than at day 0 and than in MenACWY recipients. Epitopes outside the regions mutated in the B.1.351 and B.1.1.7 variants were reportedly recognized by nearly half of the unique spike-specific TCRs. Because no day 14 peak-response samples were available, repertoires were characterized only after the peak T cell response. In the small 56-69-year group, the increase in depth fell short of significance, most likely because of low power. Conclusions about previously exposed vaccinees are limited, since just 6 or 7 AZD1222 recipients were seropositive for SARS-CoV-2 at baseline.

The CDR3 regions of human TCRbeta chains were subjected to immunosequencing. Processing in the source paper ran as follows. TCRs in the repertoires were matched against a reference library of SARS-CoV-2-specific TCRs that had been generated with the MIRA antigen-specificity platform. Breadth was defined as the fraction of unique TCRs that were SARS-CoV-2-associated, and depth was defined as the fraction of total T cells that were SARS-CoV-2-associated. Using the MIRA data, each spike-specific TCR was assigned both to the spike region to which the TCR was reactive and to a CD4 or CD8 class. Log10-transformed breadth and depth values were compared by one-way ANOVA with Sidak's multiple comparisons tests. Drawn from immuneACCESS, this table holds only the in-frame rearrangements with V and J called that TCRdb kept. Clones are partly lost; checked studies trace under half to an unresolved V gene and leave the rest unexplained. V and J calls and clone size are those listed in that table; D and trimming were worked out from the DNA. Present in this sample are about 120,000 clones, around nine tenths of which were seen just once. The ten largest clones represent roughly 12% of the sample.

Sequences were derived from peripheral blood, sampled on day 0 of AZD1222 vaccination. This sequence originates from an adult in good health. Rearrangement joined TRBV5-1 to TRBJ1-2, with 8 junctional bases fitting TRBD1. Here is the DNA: TGCGCCAGCAGCTCAGGGGGCCGGGCCTATGGCTACACCTTC. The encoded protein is CASSSGGRAYGYTF.